This T cell receptor beta chain was recorded in a study of CD8 T cells in ankylosing spondylitis. Study-wide results and limits: Reportedly, significant enrichment of disease-linked clones occurred in matched ankylosing spondylitis synovial fluid. The study identified a TCR beta motif of under ten highly homologous variants that appeared characteristic of ankylosing spondylitis blood. Disease-associated clones were CD8+ and fairly uncommon in peripheral blood.

Library preparation for TCR beta used quantitative 5'-RACE with molecular barcodes. One entry per CDR3 protein, called by TCRdb with MiXCR from the 5' RACE reads. The repertoire holds about 540,000 distinct CDR3 sequences, with about an eighth as singletons. This clonotype was picked up a small number of times. Its cognate antigen is unknown. The CDR3 covers 13 residues. Germline CDR1 and CDR2: SQVTM and ANQGSEA. Specimen: blood, either unsorted or a sorted T cell fraction (not recorded which). This sequence was found in a male donor with ankylosing spondylitis. The genes are TRBV29-1 and TRBJ1-6; the D is unclear. Written as DNA, the CDR3 is TGCAACCCAATTCCAGAATTTAATTCACCCCTCCACTTT. This sequence encodes CNPIPEFNSPLHF.